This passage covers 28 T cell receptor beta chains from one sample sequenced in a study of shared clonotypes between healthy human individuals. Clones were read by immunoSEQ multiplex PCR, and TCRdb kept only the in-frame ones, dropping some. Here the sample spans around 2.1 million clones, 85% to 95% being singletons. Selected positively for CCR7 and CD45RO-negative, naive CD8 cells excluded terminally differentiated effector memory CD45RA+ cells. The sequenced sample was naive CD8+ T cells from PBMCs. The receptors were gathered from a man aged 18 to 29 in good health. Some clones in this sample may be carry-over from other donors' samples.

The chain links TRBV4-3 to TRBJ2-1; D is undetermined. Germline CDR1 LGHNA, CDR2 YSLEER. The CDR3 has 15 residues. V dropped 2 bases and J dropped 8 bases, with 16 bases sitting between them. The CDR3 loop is CASSQSMRQPDEQFF. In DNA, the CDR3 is TGCGCCAGCAGCCAATCAATGAGGCAGCCGGATGAGCAGTTCTTC.

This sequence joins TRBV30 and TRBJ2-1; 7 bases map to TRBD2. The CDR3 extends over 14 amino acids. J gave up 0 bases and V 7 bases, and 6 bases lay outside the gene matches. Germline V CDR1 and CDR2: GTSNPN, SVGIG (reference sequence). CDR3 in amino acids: CASGGGSSYNEQFF. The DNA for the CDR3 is TGTGCCTCGGGCGGCGGGAGCTCCTACAATGAGCAGTTCTTC.

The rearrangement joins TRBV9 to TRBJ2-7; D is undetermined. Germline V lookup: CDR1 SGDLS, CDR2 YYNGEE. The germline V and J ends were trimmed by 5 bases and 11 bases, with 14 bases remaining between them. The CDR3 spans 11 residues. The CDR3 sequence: CASSSLLSKYF. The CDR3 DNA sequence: TGTGCCAGCAGTAGCCTTCTGTCAAAGTACTTC.

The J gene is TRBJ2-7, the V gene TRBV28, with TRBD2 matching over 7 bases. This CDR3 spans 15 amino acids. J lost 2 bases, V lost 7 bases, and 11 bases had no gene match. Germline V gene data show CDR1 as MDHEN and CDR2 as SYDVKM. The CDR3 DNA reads TGTGCCAGCATATCCGATCGGGGGGTAGCCTACGAGCAGTACTTC. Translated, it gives CASISDRGVAYEQYF.

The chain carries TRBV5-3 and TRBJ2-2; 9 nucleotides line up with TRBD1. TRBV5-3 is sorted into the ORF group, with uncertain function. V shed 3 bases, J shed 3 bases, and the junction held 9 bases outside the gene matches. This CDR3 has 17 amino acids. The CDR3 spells CARSSHEGQGDTGELFF. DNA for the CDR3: TGTGCCAGAAGCTCCCACGAGGGACAGGGTGACACCGGGGAGCTGTTTTTT.

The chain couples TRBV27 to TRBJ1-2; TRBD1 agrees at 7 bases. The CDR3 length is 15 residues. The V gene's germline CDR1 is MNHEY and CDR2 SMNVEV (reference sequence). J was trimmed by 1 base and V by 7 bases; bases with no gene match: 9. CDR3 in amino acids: CASKPLPGGNYGYTF. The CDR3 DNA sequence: TGTGCCAGCAAGCCTCTACCAGGGGGTAACTATGGCTACACCTTC.

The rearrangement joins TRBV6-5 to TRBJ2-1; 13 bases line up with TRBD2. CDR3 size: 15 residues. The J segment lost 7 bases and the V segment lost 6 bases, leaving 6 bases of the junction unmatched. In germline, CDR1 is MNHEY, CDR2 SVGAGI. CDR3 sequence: CASSRTSGSGNEQFF. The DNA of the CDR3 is TGTGCCAGCAGCCGGACTAGCGGGAGTGGAAATGAGCAGTTCTTC.

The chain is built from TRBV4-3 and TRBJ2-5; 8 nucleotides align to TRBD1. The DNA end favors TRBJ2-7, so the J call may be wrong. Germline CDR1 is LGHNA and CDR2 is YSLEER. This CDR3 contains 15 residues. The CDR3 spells CASSQGGQGAYEQYF. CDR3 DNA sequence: TGCGCCAGCAGCCAAGGCGGACAGGGAGCCTACGAGCAGTACTTC.

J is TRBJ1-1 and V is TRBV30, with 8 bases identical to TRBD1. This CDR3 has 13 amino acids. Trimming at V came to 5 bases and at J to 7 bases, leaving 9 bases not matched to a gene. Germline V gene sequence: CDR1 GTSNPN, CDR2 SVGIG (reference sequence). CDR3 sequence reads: CAWASRDRFEAFF. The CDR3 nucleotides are TGTGCCTGGGCGTCCCGGGACAGGTTTGAAGCTTTCTTT.

The CDR3, as DNA: TGCGCCAGCAGCCCTCAGGACGGACGGGAGACCCAGTACTTC. This sequence encodes CASSPQDGRETQYF. J is TRBJ2-5 and V is TRBV5-1; no definite D call. Germline assignment: CDR1 SGHRS and CDR2 YFSETQ. Trimming removed 4 bases at V and 5 bases at J, with 15 bases between. CDR3 length: 14 amino acids. The variable domain in full, with the rest retrieved from reference TRBV5-1 and TRBJ2-5, is KAGVTQTPRYLIKTRGQQVTLSCSPISGHRSVSWYQQTPGQGLQFLFEYFSETQRNKGNFPGRFSGRQFSNSRSEMNVSTLELGDSALYLCASSPQDGRETQYFGPGTRLLVL.

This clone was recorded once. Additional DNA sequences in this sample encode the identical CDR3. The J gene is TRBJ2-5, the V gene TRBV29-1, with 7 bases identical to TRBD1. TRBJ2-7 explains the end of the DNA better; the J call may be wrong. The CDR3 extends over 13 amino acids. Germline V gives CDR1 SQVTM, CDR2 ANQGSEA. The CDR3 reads CSVGTGRTYEQYF. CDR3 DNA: TGCAGCGTTGGGACAGGCCGAACCTACGAGCAGTACTTC.

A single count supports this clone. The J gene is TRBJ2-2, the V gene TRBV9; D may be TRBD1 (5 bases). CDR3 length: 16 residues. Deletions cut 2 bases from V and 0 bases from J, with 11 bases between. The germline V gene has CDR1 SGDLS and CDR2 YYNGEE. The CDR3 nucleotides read TGTGCCAGCAGCGTGGTGCCGACAGCGAACACCGGGGAGCTGTTTTTT. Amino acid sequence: CASSVVPTANTGELFF. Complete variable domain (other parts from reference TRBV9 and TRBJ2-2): DSGVTQTPKHLITATGQRVTLRCSPRSGDLSVYWYQQSLDQGLQFLIQYYNGEERAKGNILERFSAQQFPDLHSELNLSSLELGDSALYFCASSVVPTANTGELFFGEGSRLTVL.

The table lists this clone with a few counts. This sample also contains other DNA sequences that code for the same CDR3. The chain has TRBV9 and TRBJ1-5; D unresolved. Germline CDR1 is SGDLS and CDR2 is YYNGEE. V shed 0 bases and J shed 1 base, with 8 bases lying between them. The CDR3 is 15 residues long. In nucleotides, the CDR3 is TGTGCCAGCAGCGTAGGCGAGGGAAGCAATCAGCCCCAGCATTTT. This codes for CASSVGEGSNQPQHF. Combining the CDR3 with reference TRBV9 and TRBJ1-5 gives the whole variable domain DSGVTQTPKHLITATGQRVTLRCSPRSGDLSVYWYQQSLDQGLQFLIQYYNGEERAKGNILERFSAQQFPDLHSELNLSSLELGDSALYFCASSVGEGSNQPQHFGDGTRLSIL.

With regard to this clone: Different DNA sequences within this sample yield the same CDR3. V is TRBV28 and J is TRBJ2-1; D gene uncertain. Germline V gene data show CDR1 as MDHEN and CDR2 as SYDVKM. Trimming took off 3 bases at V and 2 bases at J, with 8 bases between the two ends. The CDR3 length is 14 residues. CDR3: CASSFSGAYNEQFF. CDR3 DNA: TGTGCCAGCAGTTTCTCTGGGGCCTACAATGAGCAGTTCTTC.

CDR3 region: CAWNGQGVEEAFF. For the CDR3, the DNA is TGTGCCTGGAACGGACAGGGGGTGGAAGAAGCTTTCTTT. The V gene is TRBV30, the J gene TRBJ1-1; TRBD1 matches at 10 bases. The J segment lost 8 bases and the V segment lost 4 bases, leaving 7 bases of the junction unmatched. The CDR3 totals 13 residues. Looked up from germline, CDR1 is GTSNPN and CDR2 is SVGIG (reference sequence). Drawing the rest from reference TRBV30 and TRBJ1-1, the complete variable domain is SQTIHQWPATLVQPVGSPLSLECTVEGTSNPNLYWYRQAAGRGLQLLFYSVGIGQISSEVPQNLSASRPQDRQFILSSKKLLLSDSGFYLCAWNGQGVEEAFFGQGTRLTVV.

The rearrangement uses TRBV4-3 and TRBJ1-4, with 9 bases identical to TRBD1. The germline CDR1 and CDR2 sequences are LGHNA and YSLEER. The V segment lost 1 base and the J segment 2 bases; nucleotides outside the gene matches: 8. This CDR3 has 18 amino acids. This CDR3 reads CASSQGGTGTRTNEKLFF. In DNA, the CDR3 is TGCGCCAGCAGCCAAGGCGGGACAGGGACAAGGACTAATGAAAAACTGTTTTTT.

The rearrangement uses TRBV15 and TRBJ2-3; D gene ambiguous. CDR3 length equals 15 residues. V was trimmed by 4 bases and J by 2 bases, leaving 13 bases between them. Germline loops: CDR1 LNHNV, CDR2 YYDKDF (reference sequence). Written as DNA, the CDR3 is TGTGCCACCAGCACCAACCTCCGTACCACAGATACGCAGTATTTT. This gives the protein CATSTNLRTTDTQYF.

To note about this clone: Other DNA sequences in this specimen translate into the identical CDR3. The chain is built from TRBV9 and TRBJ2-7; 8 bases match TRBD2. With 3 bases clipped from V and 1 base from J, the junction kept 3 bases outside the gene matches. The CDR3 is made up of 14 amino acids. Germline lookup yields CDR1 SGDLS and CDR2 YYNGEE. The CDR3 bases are TGTGCCAGCAGCGGCAGCGGGAGTTCCTACGAGCAGTACTTC. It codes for CASSGSGSSYEQYF.

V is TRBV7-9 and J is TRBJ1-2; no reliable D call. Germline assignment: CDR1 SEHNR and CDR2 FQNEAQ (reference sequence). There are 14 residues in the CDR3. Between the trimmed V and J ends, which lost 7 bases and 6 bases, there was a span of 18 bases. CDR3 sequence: CASNQRATLDGYTF. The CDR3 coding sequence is TGTGCCAGCAACCAGCGGGCCACCTTGGATGGCTACACCTTC.

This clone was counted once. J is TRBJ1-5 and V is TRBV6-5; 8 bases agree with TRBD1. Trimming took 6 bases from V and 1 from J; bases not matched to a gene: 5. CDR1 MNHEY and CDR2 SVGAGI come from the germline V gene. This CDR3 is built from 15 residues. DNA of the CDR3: TGTGCCAGCAGAAAGGACAGGGCCAGCAATCAGCCCCAGCATTTT. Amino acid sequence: CASRKDRASNQPQHF.

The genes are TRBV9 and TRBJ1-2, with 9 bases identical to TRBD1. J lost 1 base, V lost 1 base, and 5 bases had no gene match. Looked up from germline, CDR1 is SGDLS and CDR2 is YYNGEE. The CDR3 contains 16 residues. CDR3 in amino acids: CASSVSRDRVNYGYTF. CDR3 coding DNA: TGTGCCAGCAGCGTATCCCGGGACAGGGTTAACTATGGCTACACCTTC.

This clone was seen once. CDR3 DNA: TGTGCCAGCAGCTTATCTGCCGGAACTTACGAGCAGTACTTC. Amino acid sequence: CASSLSAGTYEQYF. V usage is TRBV7-8 and J usage is TRBJ2-7; D not certain. From germline, CDR1 is SGHVS and CDR2 FQNEAQ. CDR3 length: 14 residues. V was shortened by 2 bases and J by 4 bases, with 12 bases between the two germline ends. Combining the CDR3 with reference TRBV7-8 and TRBJ2-7 gives the whole variable domain GAGVSQSPRYKVAKRGQDVALRCDPISGHVSLFWYQQALGQGPEFLTYFQNEAQLDKSGLPSDRFFAERPEGSVSTLKIQRTQQEDSAVYLCASSLSAGTYEQYFGPGTRLTVT.

CDR3 nucleotides: TGTGCTAGTGGCCTTGGTGGATTTCCCCAGCATTTT. Its translation: CASGLGGFPQHF. This chain uses TRBV12-5 with TRBJ1-5; D remains ambiguous. The germline V gene has CDR1 LGHNT and CDR2 FRNRAP. The CDR3 is 12 residues long. Between the trimmed V and J ends, which lost 6 bases and 10 bases, there was a span of 13 bases.

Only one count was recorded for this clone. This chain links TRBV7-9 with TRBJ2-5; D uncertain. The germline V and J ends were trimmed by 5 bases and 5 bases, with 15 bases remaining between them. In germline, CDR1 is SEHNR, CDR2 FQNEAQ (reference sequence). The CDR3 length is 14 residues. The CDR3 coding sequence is TGTGCCAGCAGCCCTTGGGAAAAGTGGGAGACCCAGTACTTC. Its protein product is CASSPWEKWETQYF.

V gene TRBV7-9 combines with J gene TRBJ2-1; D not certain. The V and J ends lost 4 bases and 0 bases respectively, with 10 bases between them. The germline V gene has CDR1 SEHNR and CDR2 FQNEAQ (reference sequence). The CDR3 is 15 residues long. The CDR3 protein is CASSSRLNSYNEQFF. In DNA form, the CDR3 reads TGTGCCAGCAGCTCCCGACTTAACTCCTACAATGAGCAGTTCTTC.

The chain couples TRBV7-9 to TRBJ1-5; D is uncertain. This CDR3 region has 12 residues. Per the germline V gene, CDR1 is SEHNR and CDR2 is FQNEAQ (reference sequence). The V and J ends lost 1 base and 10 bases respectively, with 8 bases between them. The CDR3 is CASSLGPGPQHF. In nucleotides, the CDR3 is TGTGCCAGCAGCTTAGGGCCGGGACCCCAGCATTTT.

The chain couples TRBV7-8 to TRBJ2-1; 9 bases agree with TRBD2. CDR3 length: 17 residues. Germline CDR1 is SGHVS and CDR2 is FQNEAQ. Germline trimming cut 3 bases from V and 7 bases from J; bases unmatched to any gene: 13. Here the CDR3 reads CASSFPGLAPTMNEQFF. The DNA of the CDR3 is TGTGCCAGCAGCTTCCCGGGACTAGCTCCCACGATGAATGAGCAGTTCTTC.

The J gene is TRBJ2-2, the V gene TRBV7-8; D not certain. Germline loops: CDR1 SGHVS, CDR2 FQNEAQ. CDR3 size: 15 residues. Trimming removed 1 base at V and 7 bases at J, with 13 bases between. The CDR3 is CASSLEDGRGGELFF. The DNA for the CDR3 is TGTGCCAGCAGCTTAGAGGACGGTCGTGGCGGGGAGCTGTTTTTT.